This T cell receptor (beta chain) was sequenced during a study of cytomegalovirus exposure and HLA in healthy donors. Of note for this clone: Antigen: not known.

The protocol was immunoSEQ multiplex PCR, while the TCRdb copy is restricted to in-frame clones and leaves out a portion. Among 250,000 or so clones, around 90% were seen once, and the ten largest hold 0.35% to 0.4%. Study observations and caveats: In a later analysis, first-cohort TCR clusters were found to tend to co-occur in the 100 to 150 validation repertoires.

The CDR3 is 13 amino acids. Germline V gene data show CDR1 as SGHRS and CDR2 as YFSETQ. V lost 4 bases and J 5 bases, leaving 9 bases between the germline ends. V and J are TRBV5-1 and TRBJ2-2; no firm D call. Input material: PBMCs. This sequence was found in a woman aged 18-30 years in good health and CMV-seronegative. CDR3 loop: CASSPQETGELFF. CDR3 DNA sequence: TGCGCCAGCAGCCCCCAGGAAACCGGGGAGCTGTTTTTT.